This T cell receptor beta chain appears in the sequencing data of a study of CD8 T cells in ankylosing spondylitis. Study conclusions and caveats: Within matched ankylosing spondylitis synovial fluid, disease-linked clones were reportedly significantly enriched. About 8 highly homologous variants made up a TCR beta motif that seemed to typify ankylosing spondylitis blood.

The CDR3 contains 14 residues. Germline trimming cut 4 bases from V and 4 bases from J; bases unmatched to any gene: 3. This clonotype has ten or more counts. Its cognate antigen is unknown. TCRdb itself ran the 5' RACE reads through MiXCR, one entry per CDR3 protein. This sample has 250,000 or so distinct CDR3 sequences, with 20% to 30% found just once. The rearrangement links TRBV12-3 or TRBV12-4 to TRBJ2-3, with 9 nucleotides matching TRBD1. This clonotype was obtained from a male donor with ankylosing spondylitis or in good health (not recorded which). The material sequenced was blood, either unsorted or a sorted T cell fraction (not recorded which). CDR3 loop: CASSSDRGSDTQYF. Written as DNA, the CDR3 is TGTGCCAGCAGTTCGGACAGGGGCTCAGATACGCAGTATTTT.